This TCR beta chain comes out of a study of identifying expanded T cells in peripheral blood. TCRdb's copy holds only in-frame clones and misses some; the assay was immunoSEQ multiplex PCR. The repertoire holds just over 90,000 clones, about 90% seen once, with approximately 3.9% in the top ten. CDR3 length: 21 amino acids. V was trimmed by 0 bases and J by 5 bases, leaving 30 bases between them. Germline V gene sequence: CDR1 SGHRS, CDR2 YFSETQ. The study, taken as a whole, reports: Roughly two-week clone count variance significantly increased as total template count grew.

About this clone itself: Its specificity is not known.

The sequence came from a person aged 18 to 75 in good health. The sample taken for sequencing was blood. The gene calls are TRBV5-1 and TRBJ2-1; tentative D call: TRBD1 (5 bases). CDR3 nucleotides: TGCGCCAGCAGCTTGGAGGATATTCGGTGGGGCTTTGGCCGCCATCACAATGAGCAGTTCTTC. It codes for CASSLEDIRWGFGRHHNEQFF. Full variable domain (rest looked up from reference TRBV5-1 and TRBJ2-1): KAGVTQTPRYLIKTRGQQVTLSCSPISGHRSVSWYQQTPGQGLQFLFEYFSETQRNKGNFPGRFSGRQFSNSRSEMNVSTLELGDSALYLCASSLEDIRWGFGRHHNEQFFGPGTRLTVL.